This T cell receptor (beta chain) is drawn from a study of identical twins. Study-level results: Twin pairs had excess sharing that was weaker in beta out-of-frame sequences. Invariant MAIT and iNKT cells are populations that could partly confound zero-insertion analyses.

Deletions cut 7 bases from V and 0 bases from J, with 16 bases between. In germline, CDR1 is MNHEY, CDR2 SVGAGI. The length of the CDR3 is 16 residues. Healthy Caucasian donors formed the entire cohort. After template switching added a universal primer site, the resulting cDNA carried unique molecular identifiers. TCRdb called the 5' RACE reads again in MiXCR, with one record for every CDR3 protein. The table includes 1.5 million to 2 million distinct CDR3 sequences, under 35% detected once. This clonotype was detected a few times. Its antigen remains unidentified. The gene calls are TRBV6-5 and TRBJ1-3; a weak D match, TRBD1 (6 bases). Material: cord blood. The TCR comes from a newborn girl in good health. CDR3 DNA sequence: TGTGCCAGCACCCAGAGCAGGGGATACTCTGGAAACACCATATATTTT. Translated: CASTQSRGYSGNTIYF.